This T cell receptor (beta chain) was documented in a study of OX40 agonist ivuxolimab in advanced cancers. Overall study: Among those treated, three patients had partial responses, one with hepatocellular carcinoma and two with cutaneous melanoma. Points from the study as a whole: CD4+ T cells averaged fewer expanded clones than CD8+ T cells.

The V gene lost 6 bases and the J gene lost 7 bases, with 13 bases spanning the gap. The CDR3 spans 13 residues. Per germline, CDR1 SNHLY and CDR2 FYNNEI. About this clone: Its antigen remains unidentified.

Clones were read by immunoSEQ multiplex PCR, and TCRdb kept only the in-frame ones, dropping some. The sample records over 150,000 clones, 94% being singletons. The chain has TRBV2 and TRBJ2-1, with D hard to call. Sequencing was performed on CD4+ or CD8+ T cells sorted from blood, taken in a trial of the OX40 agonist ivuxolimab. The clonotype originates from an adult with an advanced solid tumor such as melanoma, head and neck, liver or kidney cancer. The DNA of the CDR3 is TGTGCCAGCAGCGACATGAGTGGGAATGAGCAGTTCTTC. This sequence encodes CASSDMSGNEQFF. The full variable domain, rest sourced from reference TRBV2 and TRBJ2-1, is EPEVTQTPSHQVTQMGQEVILRCVPISNHLYFYWYRQILGQKVEFLVSFYNNEISEKSEIFDDQFSVERPDGSNFTLKIRSTKLEDSAMYFCASSDMSGNEQFFGPGTRLTVL.